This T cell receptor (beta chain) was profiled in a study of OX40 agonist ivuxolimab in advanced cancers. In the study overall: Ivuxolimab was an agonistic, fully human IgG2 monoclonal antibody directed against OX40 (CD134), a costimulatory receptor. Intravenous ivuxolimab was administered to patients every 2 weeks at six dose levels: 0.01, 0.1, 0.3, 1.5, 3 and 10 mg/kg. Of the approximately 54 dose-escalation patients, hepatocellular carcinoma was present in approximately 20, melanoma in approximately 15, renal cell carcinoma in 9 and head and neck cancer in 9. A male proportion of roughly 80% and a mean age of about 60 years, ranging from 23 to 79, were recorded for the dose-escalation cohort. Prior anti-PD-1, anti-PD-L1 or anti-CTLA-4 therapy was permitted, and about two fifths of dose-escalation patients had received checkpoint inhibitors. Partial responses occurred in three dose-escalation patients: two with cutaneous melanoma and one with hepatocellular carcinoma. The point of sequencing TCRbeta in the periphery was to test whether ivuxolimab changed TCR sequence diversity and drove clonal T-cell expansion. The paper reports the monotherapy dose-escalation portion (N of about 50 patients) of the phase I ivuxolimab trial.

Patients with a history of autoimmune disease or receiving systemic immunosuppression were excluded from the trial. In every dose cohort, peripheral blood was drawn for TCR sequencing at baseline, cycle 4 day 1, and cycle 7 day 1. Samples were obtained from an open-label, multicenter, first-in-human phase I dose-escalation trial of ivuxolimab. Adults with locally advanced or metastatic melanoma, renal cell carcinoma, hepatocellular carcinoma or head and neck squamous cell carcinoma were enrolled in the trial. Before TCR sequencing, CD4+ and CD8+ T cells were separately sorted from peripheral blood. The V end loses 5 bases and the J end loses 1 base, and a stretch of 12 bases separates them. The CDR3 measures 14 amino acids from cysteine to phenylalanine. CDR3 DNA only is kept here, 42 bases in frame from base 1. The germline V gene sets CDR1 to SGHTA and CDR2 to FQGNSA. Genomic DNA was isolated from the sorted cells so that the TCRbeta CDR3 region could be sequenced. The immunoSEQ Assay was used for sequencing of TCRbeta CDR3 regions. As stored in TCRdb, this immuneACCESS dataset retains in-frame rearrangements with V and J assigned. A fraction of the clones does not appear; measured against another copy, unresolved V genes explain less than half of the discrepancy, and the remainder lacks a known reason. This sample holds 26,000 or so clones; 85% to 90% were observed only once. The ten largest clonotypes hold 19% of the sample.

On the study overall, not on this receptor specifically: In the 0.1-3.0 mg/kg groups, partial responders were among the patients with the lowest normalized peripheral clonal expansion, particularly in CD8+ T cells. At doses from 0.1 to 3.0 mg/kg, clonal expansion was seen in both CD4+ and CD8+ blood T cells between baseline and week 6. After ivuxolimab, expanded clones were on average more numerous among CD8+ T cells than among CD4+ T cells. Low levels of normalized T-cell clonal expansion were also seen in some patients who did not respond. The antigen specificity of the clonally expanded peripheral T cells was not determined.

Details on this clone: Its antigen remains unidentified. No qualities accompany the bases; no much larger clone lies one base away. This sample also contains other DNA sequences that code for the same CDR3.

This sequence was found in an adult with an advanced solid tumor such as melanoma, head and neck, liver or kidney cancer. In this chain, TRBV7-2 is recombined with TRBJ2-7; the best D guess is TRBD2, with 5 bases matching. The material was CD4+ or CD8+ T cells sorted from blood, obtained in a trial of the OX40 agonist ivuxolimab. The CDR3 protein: CASSPWTGSYEQYF. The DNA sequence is TGTGCCAGCAGCCCCTGGACGGGGTCCTACGAGCAGTACTTC.